This T cell receptor beta chain is from a study of CXCR3-negative and CXCR3-positive naive CD8 T cells (dated by TCRdb to the late 2010s). Regarding the study in general: In total, 130 million to 150 million TRB reads were obtained, which works out to roughly 1.5 +/- 0.3 million reads per library. Diversity and physicochemical repertoire analyses were performed on some 10 donors pooled from two independent experiments. Naive subsets from 5 or 6 donors and memory cells from 3 donors were included in the TRBV-TRBJ cluster analysis.

The germline V gene specifies MDHEN as CDR1 and SYDVKM as CDR2. From the cysteine through the phenylalanine, the CDR3 covers 17 amino acids. DNA is not recorded here. The sequencer listed for this sample is NextSeq 550. The Human TCR Profiling Kit (MiLaboratory) was used to prepare UMI-labeled 5' RACE TRB cDNA libraries. The full amount of extracted RNA was used for cDNA synthesis, and the full amount of resulting cDNA was used for PCR amplification. The libraries were made side by side, with each library going through the same number of PCR cycles. The authors' analysis ran thus. With a requirement of at least two reads per UMI, MIGEC and MiXCR extracted about 48,000 +/- 9,800 unique UMI-labeled TRB cDNA molecules per library. On average, about 40,000 +/- 10,000 functional in-frame TRB CDR3 nucleotide clonotypes lacking stop codons were found per library. After downsampling to 5000 UMI-labeled TRB molecules per sample, diversity metrics such as normalized Shannon-Wiener and Chao1 were calculated in VDJtools. For the central five CDR3 residues, VDJtools calculated physicochemical properties weighted by clonotype size, namely interaction energy, strength, volume and Kidera factor 4. With the reads reprocessed by TCRdb, a single entry stands for each CDR3 protein sequence and no DNA is reported. These V and J calls originate from TCRdb's pipeline instead of the authors' own analysis. This sample's listing comprises around 48,000 distinct CDR3 sequences. The ten top clones hold roughly 15% of the sample.

Each CD8+ T cell subset was flow-sorted in triplicate, with 250,000 to 350,000 cells per subset placed directly into RLT lysis buffer. Using standard density gradient centrifugation, peripheral blood mononuclear cells were isolated from buffy coats. An RNeasy Mini Kit was used to extract total RNA from the sorted cells. Remarks on this clonotype: Its antigen is currently not known.

Study-wide findings and limitations: TRBV-TRBJ usage was similar between naive CXCR3-negative and CXCR3-positive cells from the same donor, while memory cells showed distinct patterns. Because CXCR3 expression was partially decreased after cryopreservation, freshly isolated PBMCs were used for most assays. Repertoire diversity was comparably high in both naive subsets but much lower in memory CD8+ T cells. Because surface CD5, which is linked to self-reactivity in mice, was comparable between the naive subsets, TCR interaction strength was also inferred from the physicochemical properties of TRB CDR3s.

The sequence derives from a human donor in good health. Some clones in this sample may be carry-over from other donors' samples. The sequence links TRBV28 to TRBJ2-6; TCRdb returns TRBD2, unconfirmable since there is no DNA. Sample: memory CD8+ T cells from blood. What this sample's cell subset or site label stands for: conventional CD8+ memory T cells (TMEM), sorted as controls. CDR3 loop: CASSLSGSFSGANVLTF.